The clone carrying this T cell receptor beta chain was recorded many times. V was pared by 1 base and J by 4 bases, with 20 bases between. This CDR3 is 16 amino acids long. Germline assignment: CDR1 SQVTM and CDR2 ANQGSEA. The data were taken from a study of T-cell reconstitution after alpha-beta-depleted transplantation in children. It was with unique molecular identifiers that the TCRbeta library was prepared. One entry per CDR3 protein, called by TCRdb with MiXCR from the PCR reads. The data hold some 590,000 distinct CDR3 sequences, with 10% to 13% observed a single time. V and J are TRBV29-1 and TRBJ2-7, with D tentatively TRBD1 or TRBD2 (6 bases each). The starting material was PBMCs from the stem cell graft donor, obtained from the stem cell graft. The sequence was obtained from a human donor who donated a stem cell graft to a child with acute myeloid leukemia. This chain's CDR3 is CSVEGGEERGFYEQYF. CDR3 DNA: TGCAGCGTTGAAGGTGGGGAGGAAAGGGGGTTTTACGAGCAGTACTTC.